A selection of T cell receptor beta chains follows, all from one sample in a study of PD-1 blockade in classical Hodgkin lymphoma. Method: immunoSEQ multiplex PCR; TCRdb's copy keeps in-frame clones and lacks some. Found here are tens of thousands of clones, about 90% of them singletons; the top ten hold roughly a tenth. The input for sequencing was peripheral blood mononuclear cells (PBMCs), taken at baseline. The receptors were gathered from a human donor with classical Hodgkin lymphoma. CDR3s include the opening cysteine and the closing phenylalanine or tryptophan. A D gene is named only where the DNA matches it firmly. Size tells how often a clone was seen (once, few, many) or the class of an expanded clone, and some rows leave it out.

J	D	size	V	CDR3	DNA
TRBJ2-5	TRBD2	.	TRBV7-3	CASSLAGGALETQYF	TGTGCCAGCAGCTTAGCGGGAGGAGCACTGGAGACCCAGTACTTC
TRBJ2-1	TRBD1	.	TRBV7-9	CASSMQTGGFYNEQFF	TGTGCCAGCAGCATGCAGACAGGGGGCTTCTACAATGAGCAGTTCTTC
TRBJ2-3	.	.	TRBV7-3	CASSLTLGGSTDTQYF	TGTGCCAGCAGCTTAACGTTAGGCGGCAGCACAGATACGCAGTATTTT
TRBJ2-7	.	.	TRBV7-9	CASLGVDSAYEQYF	TGTGCCAGCCTAGGGGTAGACAGTGCCTACGAGCAGTACTTC
TRBJ2-7	TRBD2	.	TRBV7-8	CASSTQRDLSYEQYF	TGTGCCAGCAGCACCCAGCGGGACCTTTCCTACGAGCAGTACTTC
TRBJ2-1	TRBD2	.	TRBV9	CASSDGTSGRAWNNEQFF	TGTGCCAGCAGCGACGGGACTAGCGGGAGGGCCTGGAACAATGAGCAGTTCTTC
TRBJ2-7	TRBD2	.	TRBV4-3	CASSQEGPAGAPNEQYF	TGCGCCAGCAGCCAAGAGGGTCCAGCGGGGGCCCCTAACGAGCAGTACTTC
TRBJ2-3	TRBD2	.	TRBV4-2	CASSQDTSSGRPTDTQYF	TGTGCCAGCAGCCAAGATACGTCTAGCGGGAGGCCCACAGATACGCAGTATTTT
TRBJ2-1	TRBD2	.	TRBV12-5	CASAVTSGAGNEQFF	TGTGCTAGTGCTGTAACTAGCGGGGCTGGCAATGAGCAGTTCTTC
TRBJ1-2	.	.	TRBV6-1	CASRSSGAAYGYTF	TGTGCCAGCAGGTCGTCGGGAGCTGCTTATGGCTACACCTTC
TRBJ2-5	.	.	TRBV27	CASRAEGQETQYF	TGTGCCAGCAGGGCTGAGGGGCAAGAGACCCAGTACTTC
TRBJ1-6	.	.	TRBV13	CASSPGESPLHF	TGTGCCAGCAGCCCTGGGGAATCACCCCTCCACTTT
TRBJ2-7	TRBD2	.	TRBV27	CASSSPGRDSGLAAYEQYF	TGTGCCAGCAGCTCACCAGGACGGGACTCGGGACTAGCGGCCTACGAGCAGTACTTC
TRBJ2-7	.	.	TRBV4-3	CASSQDLTGSYEQYF	TGCGCCAGCAGCCAAGATTTGACAGGCTCCTACGAGCAGTACTTC
TRBJ1-5	TRBD1	.	TRBV27	CASSSWTGGDAAQHF	TGTGCCAGCAGTTCCTGGACAGGGGGTGATGCGGCCCAGCATTTT
TRBJ1-1	TRBD1	.	TRBV29-1	CSAGRWGQGASEAFF	TGCAGCGCTGGCAGGTGGGGACAGGGGGCTTCTGAAGCTTTCTTT
TRBJ2-1	TRBD2	.	TRBV5-6	CASSSRGGLAGVRDEQFF	TGTGCCAGCAGTTCGCGAGGGGGACTAGCGGGAGTTCGAGATGAGCAGTTCTTC
TRBJ1-2	.	.	TRBV6-1	CASSEDSGYGYTF	TGTGCCAGCAGTGAAGATTCTGGCTATGGCTACACCTTC
TRBJ2-1	TRBD1	.	TRBV7-2	CASSLSRGRLNEQFF	TGTGCCAGCAGCTTATCCAGGGGGCGCCTCAATGAGCAGTTCTTC
TRBJ2-2	.	.	TRBV19	CATPDKKGTGELFF	TGTGCCACTCCGGACAAGAAGGGTACCGGGGAGCTGTTTTTT
TRBJ2-1	TRBD2	.	TRBV28	CASSNTLAGGINEQFF	TGTGCCAGCAGCAATACTCTAGCGGGGGGTATCAATGAGCAGTTCTTC
TRBJ2-7	.	once	TRBV11-2	CASSLEAGVSYEQYF	TGTGCCAGCAGCTTAGAGGCAGGGGTTTCCTACGAGCAGTACTTC
TRBJ1-4	.	.	TRBV15	CATSTTGTLKNEKLFF	TGTGCCACCAGCACGACCGGGACCCTAAAAAATGAAAAACTGTTTTTT
TRBJ1-5	TRBD1	.	TRBV6-1	CASRAGQGLIQPQHF	TGTGCCAGCAGGGCGGGACAGGGGTTGATTCAGCCCCAGCATTTT
TRBJ2-7	.	.	TRBV5-1	CASSDRAGPRGEQYF	TGCGCCAGCAGCGATCGAGCAGGGCCGAGGGGCGAGCAGTACTTC
TRBJ2-7	.	medium-sized	TRBV6-1	CASKIDRSGYEQYF	TGTGCCAGCAAAATCGACAGGTCCGGCTACGAGCAGTACTTC
TRBJ1-2	TRBD1	.	TRBV9	CASSVAPGQGEGYTF	TGTGCCAGCAGCGTAGCCCCGGGACAGGGAGAAGGCTACACCTTC
TRBJ2-5	.	.	TRBV9	CASSVDEGWGETQYF	TGTGCCAGCAGCGTAGACGAGGGTTGGGGCGAGACCCAGTACTTC
TRBJ2-1	.	.	TRBV5-4	CASSPRLGTYNEQFF	TGTGCCAGCAGCCCCCGACTAGGTACCTACAATGAGCAGTTCTTC
TRBJ1-3	.	.	TRBV4-2	CASSPGRSSGNTIYF	TGTGCCAGCAGCCCGGGGCGGAGCTCTGGAAACACCATATATTTT
TRBJ2-5	TRBD1	.	TRBV15	CATSGYRGTQYF	TGTGCCACCAGCGGCTACAGGGGGACCCAGTACTTC
TRBJ2-5	TRBD2	once	TRBV10-1	CASSLEERGSETQYF	TGCGCCAGCTCCTTAGAGGAGCGGGGCTCGGAGACCCAGTACTTC
TRBJ2-3	TRBD2	once	TRBV6-1	CASSEGREDTQYF	TGTGCCAGCAGTGAGGGGAGGGAAGATACGCAGTATTTT
TRBJ2-7	.	.	TRBV6-1	CASRMSGGYEQYF	TGTGCCAGCAGGATGAGCGGTGGATACGAGCAGTACTTC
TRBJ2-1	.	once	TRBV7-8	CASSLEGIYNEQFF	TGTGCCAGCAGCTTAGAGGGGATTTACAATGAGCAGTTCTTC
TRBJ1-1	.	.	TRBV19	CASSWNTEAFF	TGTGCCAGTTCCTGGAACACTGAAGCTTTCTTT
TRBJ2-7	TRBD2	.	TRBV6-5	CASSPLAGVGEQYF	TGTGCCAGCAGCCCACTAGCGGGAGTTGGGGAGCAGTACTTC
TRBJ1-1	.	few	TRBV7-2	CASSQGRNTEAFF	TGTGCCAGCAGCCAAGGCAGAAACACTGAAGCTTTCTTT
TRBJ2-1	.	once	TRBV7-9	CASSLGTVVSNEQFF	TGTGCCAGCAGCTTAGGGACAGTGGTAAGCAATGAGCAGTTCTTC
TRBJ1-1	.	.	TRBV5-4	CASSVAVNTEAFF	TGTGCCAGCAGCGTGGCGGTTAACACTGAAGCTTTCTTT
TRBJ2-2	.	.	TRBV4-2	CASSQAPSDPTGELFF	TGTGCCAGCAGCCAAGCCCCTAGTGATCCCACCGGGGAGCTGTTTTTT
TRBJ2-1	TRBD2	.	TRBV11-2	CASSLARRGGVGNEQFF	TGTGCCAGCAGCTTAGCGCGCCGGGGAGGGGTCGGGAATGAGCAGTTCTTC
TRBJ1-2	TRBD1	.	TRBV2	CASSGPGQVSYGYTF	TGTGCCAGCAGTGGGCCCGGACAGGTTAGCTATGGCTACACCTTC
TRBJ2-7	.	.	TRBV19	CASSNLYEQYF	TGTGCCAGTAGTAACCTCTACGAGCAGTACTTC
TRBJ2-3	TRBD2	.	TRBV29-1	CSVETLSGSFSTDTQYF	TGCAGCGTTGAGACCCTAAGCGGGAGCTTTAGCACAGATACGCAGTATTTT
TRBJ1-2	TRBD1	few	TRBV27	CASSRDRGSLWGYTF	TGTGCCAGCAGCAGGGACAGGGGATCACTATGGGGCTACACCTTC
TRBJ2-7	.	.	TRBV18	CASSPRTPSQTRYEQYF	TGTGCCAGCTCACCACGAACACCAAGCCAAACGCGGTACGAGCAGTACTTC
TRBJ2-5	.	.	TRBV11-1	CASSFRFQETQYF	TGTGCCAGCAGCTTTAGATTTCAAGAGACCCAGTACTTC
TRBJ2-7	.	.	TRBV2	CASSPRAGPYEQYF	TGTGCCAGCAGTCCCCGAGCTGGTCCCTACGAGCAGTACTTC
TRBJ1-2	TRBD1	.	TRBV29-1	CSGFDRGGDGYTF	TGCAGCGGTTTCGACAGGGGCGGGGACGGCTACACCTTC
TRBJ1-1	TRBD1	.	TRBV2	CASSNPGQGYTEAFF	TGTGCCAGCAGTAATCCGGGACAGGGGTACACTGAAGCTTTCTTT
TRBJ2-1	TRBD1	.	TRBV6-1	CASTQGTGRRQFF	TGTGCCAGCACCCAAGGGACAGGGAGACGGCAGTTCTTC